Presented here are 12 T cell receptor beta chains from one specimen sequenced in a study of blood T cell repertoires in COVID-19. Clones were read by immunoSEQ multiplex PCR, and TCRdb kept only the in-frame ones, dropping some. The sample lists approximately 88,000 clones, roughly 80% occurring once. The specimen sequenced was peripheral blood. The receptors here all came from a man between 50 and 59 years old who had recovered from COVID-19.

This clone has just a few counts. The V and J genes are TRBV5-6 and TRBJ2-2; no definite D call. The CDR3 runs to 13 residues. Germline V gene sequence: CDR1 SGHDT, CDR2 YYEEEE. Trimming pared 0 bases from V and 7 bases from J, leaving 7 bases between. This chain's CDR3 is CASSLAVIGELFF. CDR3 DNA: TGTGCCAGCAGCTTGGCGGTCATCGGGGAGCTGTTTTTT.

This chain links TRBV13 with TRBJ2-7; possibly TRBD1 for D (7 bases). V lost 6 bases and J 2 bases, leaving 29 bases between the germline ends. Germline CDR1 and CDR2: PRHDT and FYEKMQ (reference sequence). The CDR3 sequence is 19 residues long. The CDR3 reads CASSPGGDRAAPSTYEQYF. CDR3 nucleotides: TGTGCCAGCAGTCCCGGCGGGGACAGAGCTGCCCCTTCTACCTACGAGCAGTACTTC.

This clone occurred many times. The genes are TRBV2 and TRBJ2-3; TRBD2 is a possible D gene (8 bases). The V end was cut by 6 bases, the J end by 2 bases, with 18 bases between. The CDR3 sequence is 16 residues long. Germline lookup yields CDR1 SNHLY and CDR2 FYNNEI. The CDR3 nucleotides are TGTGCCAGCAGCCACGGGAGGGACAGCATCACAGATACGCAGTATTTT. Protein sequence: CASSHGRDSITDTQYF.

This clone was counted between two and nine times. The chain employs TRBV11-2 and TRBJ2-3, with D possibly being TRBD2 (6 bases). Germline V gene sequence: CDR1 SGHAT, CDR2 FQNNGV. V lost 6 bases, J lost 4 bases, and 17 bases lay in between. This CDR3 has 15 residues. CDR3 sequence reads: CASSSLAGTADTQYF. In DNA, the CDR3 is TGTGCCAGCAGTTCGCTCGCGGGGACTGCAGATACGCAGTATTTT.

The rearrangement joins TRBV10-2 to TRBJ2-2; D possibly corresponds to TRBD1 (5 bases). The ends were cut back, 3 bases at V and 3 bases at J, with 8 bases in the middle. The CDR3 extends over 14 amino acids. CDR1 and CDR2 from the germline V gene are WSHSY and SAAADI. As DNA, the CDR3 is TGCGCCAGCAGTGATCAGGGATACACCGGGGAGCTGTTTTTT. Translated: CASSDQGYTGELFF.

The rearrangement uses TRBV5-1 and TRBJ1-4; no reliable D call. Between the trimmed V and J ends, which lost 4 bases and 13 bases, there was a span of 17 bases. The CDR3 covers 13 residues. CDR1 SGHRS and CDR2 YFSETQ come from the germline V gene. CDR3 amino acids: CASSVWSGEGLFF. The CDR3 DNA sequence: TGCGCCAGCAGCGTGTGGTCTGGGGAGGGACTGTTTTTT.

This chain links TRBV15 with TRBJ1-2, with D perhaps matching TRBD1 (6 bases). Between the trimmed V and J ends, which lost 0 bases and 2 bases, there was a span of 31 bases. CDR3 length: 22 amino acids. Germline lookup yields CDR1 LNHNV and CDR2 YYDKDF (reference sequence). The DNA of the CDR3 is TGTGCCACCAGCAGAGATCCACTGGGACAACCAGGAGGAATAAACTTAAACTATGGCTACACCTTC. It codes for CATSRDPLGQPGGINLNYGYTF.

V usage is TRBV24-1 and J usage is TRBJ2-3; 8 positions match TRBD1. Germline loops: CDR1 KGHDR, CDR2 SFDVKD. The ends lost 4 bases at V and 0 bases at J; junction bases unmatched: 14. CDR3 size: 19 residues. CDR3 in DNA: TGTGCCACCAGTGACCTGGGACAGGAGGCTTTACCTAGCACAGATACGCAGTATTTT. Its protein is CATSDLGQEALPSTDTQYF.

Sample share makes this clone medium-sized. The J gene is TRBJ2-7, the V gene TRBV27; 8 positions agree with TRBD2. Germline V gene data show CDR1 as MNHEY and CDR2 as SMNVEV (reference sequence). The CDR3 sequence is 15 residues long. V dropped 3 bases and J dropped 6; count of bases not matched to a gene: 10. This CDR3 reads CASSFSGTATVEQYF. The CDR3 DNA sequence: TGTGCCAGCAGTTTTAGCGGGACCGCCACTGTCGAGCAGTACTTC.

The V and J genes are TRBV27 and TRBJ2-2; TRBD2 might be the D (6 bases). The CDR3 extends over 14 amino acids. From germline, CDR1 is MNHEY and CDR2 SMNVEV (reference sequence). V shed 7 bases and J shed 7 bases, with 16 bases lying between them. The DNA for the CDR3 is TGTGCCAGCAACCGCCGGGGGAGTGGCGGGGAGCTGTTTTTT. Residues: CASNRRGSGGELFF.

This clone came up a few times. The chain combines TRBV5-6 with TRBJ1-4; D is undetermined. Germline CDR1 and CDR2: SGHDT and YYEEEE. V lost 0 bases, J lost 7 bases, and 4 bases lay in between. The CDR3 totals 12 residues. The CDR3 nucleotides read TGTGCCAGCAGCTTGGCTAGTGAAAAACTGTTTTTT. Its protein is CASSLASEKLFF.

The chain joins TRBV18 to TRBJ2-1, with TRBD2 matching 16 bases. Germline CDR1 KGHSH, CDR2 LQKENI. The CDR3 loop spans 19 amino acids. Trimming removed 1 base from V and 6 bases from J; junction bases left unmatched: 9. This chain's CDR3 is CASSPRPPGTSGRGNEQFF. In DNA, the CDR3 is TGTGCCAGCTCACCACGTCCACCCGGGACTAGCGGGAGGGGCAATGAGCAGTTCTTC.